The 32 T cell receptor beta chains reported below all come from one sample, sequenced in a study of shared clonotypes between healthy human individuals. TCRdb's copy holds only in-frame clones and misses some; the assay was immunoSEQ multiplex PCR. The data contain 980,000 or so clones, 70% to 85% of them singletons. The sequencing sample was made of memory CD4+ T cells sorted from blood. Subset denoted: CD45RA-negative fraction. These receptors all come from a man between 18 and 29 years old in good health.

This clone was found a few times. The chain couples TRBV7-9 to TRBJ1-1, with TRBD1 identical over 7 bases. The CDR3 sequence is 17 residues long. J gave up 0 bases and V 1 base, and 8 bases lay outside the gene matches. Germline V gene sequence: CDR1 SEHNR, CDR2 FQNEAQ (reference sequence). The CDR3 DNA is TGTGCCAGCAGCTTAGTCCCCGGGACAGTTTTGAACACTGAAGCTTTCTTT. This gives the protein CASSLVPGTVLNTEAFF.

The sample holds a few counts of this clone. The chain links TRBV5-1 to TRBJ1-1; TRBD1 aligns across 7 bases. The CDR3 is 15 residues long. Germline V lookup: CDR1 SGHRS, CDR2 YFSETQ. V dropped 3 bases and J dropped 3; count of bases not matched to a gene: 8. CDR3 region: CASSYRQGLDTEAFF. CDR3 coding DNA: TGCGCCAGCAGCTATAGACAGGGCTTGGACACTGAAGCTTTCTTT.

A single count supports this clone. V usage is TRBV18 and J usage is TRBJ1-2; TRBD1 matches 8 bases. Germline V gene lookup returns CDR1 KGHSH and CDR2 LQKENI. The CDR3 contains 15 residues. V shed 5 bases and J 7 bases; nucleotides not matched to a gene: 12. CDR3 coding DNA: TGTGCCAGCTCAATGGGTTCCGAGACAGGGGTTGGCTACACCTTC. Encoded protein: CASSMGSETGVGYTF.

As to this clone: This same CDR3 is encoded by further DNA sequences in the sample. The V call is TRBV5-4, the J call TRBJ2-1, with a tentative D call TRBD2 (5 bases). This CDR3 has 13 amino acids. In germline, CDR1 is SGHNT, CDR2 YYREEE (reference sequence). Trimming pared 0 bases from V and 9 bases from J, leaving 10 bases between. The CDR3 nucleotides are TGTGCCAGCAGCTTGGACGGGATAGGTGAGCAGTTCTTC. This translates into CASSLDGIGEQFF.

This clone was detected only a few times. The V and J genes are TRBV4-1 and TRBJ1-1; tentative D call: TRBD1 (6 bases). Germline V lookup: CDR1 MGHRA, CDR2 YSYEKL. The length of the CDR3 is 15 residues. Trimming took off 0 bases at V and 4 bases at J, with 12 bases between the two ends. The CDR3, as DNA: TGCGCCAGCAGCCAAGATCCCCACAGGGTCACTGAAGCTTTCTTT. The encoded protein is CASSQDPHRVTEAFF.

The rearrangement links TRBV6-6 to TRBJ2-7, with 7 positions matching TRBD2. This CDR3 is 14 amino acids long. Germline V gene sequence: CDR1 MNHNY, CDR2 SVGAGI (reference sequence). With V trimmed by 2 bases and J by 4 bases, 5 bases remained unmatched. CDR3 residues: CASSYPAGDYEQYF. The DNA for the CDR3 is TGTGCCAGCAGTTACCCCGCGGGAGATTACGAGCAGTACTTC.

This chain joins TRBV30 and TRBJ1-1; D unclear. The CDR3 has 14 amino acids. V gave up 3 bases and J gave up 1 base, with 12 bases separating them. From germline, CDR1 is GTSNPN and CDR2 SVGIG (reference sequence). Here the CDR3 reads CAWSLGLPNTEAFF. In DNA, the CDR3 is TGTGCCTGGAGCCTAGGACTGCCGAACACTGAAGCTTTCTTT.

The chain carries TRBV11-2 and TRBJ2-5; TRBD1 matches at 8 bases. CDR3 size: 13 residues. CDR1 is SGHAT, CDR2 FQNNGV, per germline. CDR3 loop: CAVSRTGQETQYF. Here the CDR3 DNA reads TGTGCAGTTAGCCGGACAGGGCAAGAGACCCAGTACTTC.

This rearrangement joins TRBV9 to TRBJ2-3; 8 nucleotides align to TRBD2. This CDR3 spans 16 amino acids. The germline V gene has CDR1 SGDLS and CDR2 YYNGEE. Germline trimming cut 3 bases from V and 0 bases from J; bases unmatched to any gene: 6. The CDR3 DNA reads TGTGCCAGCAGCGCCGCGTCTAGCGGGAGCACAGATACGCAGTATTTT. Amino acids: CASSAASSGSTDTQYF.

This chain connects TRBV5-4 to TRBJ2-1; TRBD2 matches at 8 bases. V lost 4 bases to trimming and J lost 4 bases; unmatched junction nucleotides: 13. Germline values: CDR1 SGHNT, CDR2 YYREEE (reference sequence). This CDR3 region has 17 residues. CDR3 protein: CASSPRGGNLGYNEQFF. The CDR3, as DNA: TGTGCCAGCAGCCCACGGGGGGGCAACTTGGGGTACAATGAGCAGTTCTTC.

The chain recombines TRBV27 with TRBJ2-3; 11 nucleotides agree with TRBD1. CDR1 and CDR2 (germline): MNHEY, SMNVEV (reference sequence). The CDR3 covers 19 residues. Trimming took 3 bases from V and 6 from J; bases not matched to a gene: 17. CDR3 nucleotide sequence: TGTGCCAGCAGTTTTGGAGGGACAGGGGGAATTCGCATAGGGGATACGCAGTATTTT. This codes for CASSFGGTGGIRIGDTQYF.

V is TRBV7-8 and J is TRBJ1-2; no reliable D call. Per the germline V gene, CDR1 is SGHVS and CDR2 is FQNEAQ. The length of the CDR3 is 13 residues. The V end lost 5 bases, the J end lost 2 bases, and 9 bases lay between the germline ends. As DNA, the CDR3 is TGTGCCAGCAGCAAAGACGAGAACTATGGCTACACCTTC. Amino acids: CASSKDENYGYTF.

About this clone: It is likely a read error: a sequence one base away is far more abundant. V and J are TRBV6-4 and TRBJ1-1; the D is unclear. CDR3 length: 13 residues. V was pared by 2 bases and J by 1 base, with 5 bases between. Germline CDR1 is MRHNA and CDR2 is SNTAGT. CDR3 loop: CASSDRENTEAFF. CDR3 DNA: TGTGCCAGCAGTGACAGGGAGAACACTGAAGCTTTCTTT.

As to this clone: One end of the junction does not line up with germline, which may come from a read error. Other nucleotide sequences in the sample specify the same CDR3. The chain uses TRBV7-9 and TRBJ1-6; a possible D gene is TRBD1 (5 bases). CDR3 length: 12 residues. Germline V gene sequence: CDR1 SEHNR, CDR2 FQNEAQ (reference sequence). The CDR3 DNA reads as TGCGCCAGCAGCGCGGGACGGCCGCCCCTCCACTTT. Protein product: CASSAGRPPLHF.

The chain uses TRBV5-1 and TRBJ2-7; D perhaps matches TRBD1 (5 bases). The CDR3 totals 15 residues. Trimming removed 4 bases at V and 6 bases at J, with 20 bases between. CDR1 is SGHRS and CDR2 is YFSETQ in the germline V gene. CDR3 in DNA: TGCGCCAGCAGCCTCGACAGTGGAATTGGAAGCGAGCAGTACTTC. Its protein is CASSLDSGIGSEQYF.

The chain couples TRBV5-8 to TRBJ2-7; a possible D gene is TRBD2 (5 bases). The CDR3 runs to 16 residues. Germline CDR1 SGHTS, CDR2 YDEGEE. Between the trimmed V and J ends, which lost 0 bases and 0 bases, there was a span of 13 bases. Written as DNA, the CDR3 is TGTGCCAGCAGCTTGGGGTTGGGTAGCGTCTCCTACGAGCAGTACTTC. Encoded protein: CASSLGLGSVSYEQYF.

The genes are TRBV30 and TRBJ2-2; 9 bases align to TRBD1. The CDR3 is made up of 18 amino acids. Trimming at V came to 0 bases and at J to 8 bases, leaving 16 bases not matched to a gene. The V gene's germline CDR1 is GTSNPN and CDR2 SVGIG (reference sequence). In DNA, the CDR3 is TGTGCCTGGAGTGTCTGGGCCGCGACAGGGGGTAGGCAGGGGGAGCTGTTTTTT. It translates to CAWSVWAATGGRQGELFF.

The chain employs TRBV6-5 and TRBJ1-5; D is unresolved. Trimming left V 0 bases short and J 6 bases short, with 3 bases between. Germline assignment: CDR1 MNHEY and CDR2 SVGAGI. CDR3 length: 12 amino acids. DNA for the CDR3: TGTGCCAGCAGTTACTCGATTCAGCCCCAGCATTTT. Protein product: CASSYSIQPQHF.

The chain links TRBV30 to TRBJ1-2; D uncertain. Trimming shortened V by 4 bases and J by 8 bases, and 14 bases separated the two germline ends. Germline CDR1 and CDR2: GTSNPN and SVGIG (reference sequence). The CDR3 is 12 amino acids. The CDR3 region has the DNA TGTGCCTGGATGTTTGGACTTGAGGGCTACACCTTC. Protein product: CAWMFGLEGYTF.

CDR3 coding DNA: TGTGCCAGCAGCCCTCGAGGAGGGGGCTCTGGAAACACCATATATTTT. Amino acid sequence: CASSPRGGGSGNTIYF. This chain connects TRBV5-4 to TRBJ1-3; D might be TRBD1 (6 bases). CDR3 size: 16 residues. Germline CDR1 is SGHNT and CDR2 is YYREEE (reference sequence). V lost 4 bases and J lost 0, with 14 bases in between.

This clone was seen just once. The chain links TRBV7-8 to TRBJ2-1; perhaps TRBD2 as D (7 bases). The V gene lost 4 bases and the J gene lost 8 bases, with 21 bases spanning the gap. The CDR3 runs to 16 residues. Per the germline V gene, CDR1 is SGHVS and CDR2 is FQNEAQ. The CDR3 loop is CASSSRRGRGSDEQFF. The DNA for the CDR3 is TGTGCCAGCAGCTCCCGAAGGGGGAGGGGTAGTGATGAGCAGTTCTTC. Filled out from reference TRBV7-8 and TRBJ2-1, the complete variable domain reads GAGVSQSPRYKVAKRGQDVALRCDPISGHVSLFWYQQALGQGPEFLTYFQNEAQLDKSGLPSDRFFAERPEGSVSTLKIQRTQQEDSAVYLCASSSRRGRGSDEQFFGPGTRLTVL.

V gene TRBV4-2 combines with J gene TRBJ2-7, with D perhaps matching TRBD1 (6 bases). The CDR3 has 17 amino acids. The V gene's germline CDR1 is LGHNA and CDR2 YNFKEQ. Deletions cut 4 bases from V and 7 bases from J, with 26 bases between. Written as DNA, the CDR3 is TGTGCCAGCAGCCGGGCGTCTAGGGACAATAGAGTTGGGGAGCAGTACTTC. It is translated as CASSRASRDNRVGEQYF.

The chain links TRBV6-1 to TRBJ2-4; D is uncertain. CDR1 MNHNS and CDR2 SASEGT come from the germline V gene. V was shortened by 11 bases and J by 2 bases, with 7 bases between the two germline ends. The CDR3 runs 11 residues. DNA for the CDR3: TGTGCCGCTACCTCCAAAAACATTCAGTACTTC. Its translation: CAATSKNIQYF.

The chain joins TRBV7-2 to TRBJ2-1; D remains ambiguous. Germline CDR1 is SGHTA and CDR2 is FQGNSA. The CDR3 covers 13 residues. V lost 5 bases and J 7 bases, leaving 12 bases between the germline ends. CDR3 coding DNA: TGTGCCAGCAGCCGAAAGCTAGGTAATGAGCAGTTCTTC. Translated, it gives CASSRKLGNEQFF.

The J gene is TRBJ2-5, the V gene TRBV2; a possible D gene is TRBD2 (6 bases). CDR1 is SNHLY, CDR2 FYNNEI, per germline. With 5 bases removed from V and 9 bases from J, the gap between germline ends came to 22 bases. CDR3 size: 15 residues. Written as DNA, the CDR3 is TGTGCCAGCAGTACGAATCTAGCGACCAACGGGGCCCAGTACTTC. As protein: CASSTNLATNGAQYF. Full variable domain (missing parts from reference TRBV2 and TRBJ2-5): EPEVTQTPSHQVTQMGQEVILRCVPISNHLYFYWYRQILGQKVEFLVSFYNNEISEKSEIFDDQFSVERPDGSNFTLKIRSTKLEDSAMYFCASSTNLATNGAQYFGPGTRLLVL.

This chain uses TRBV19 with TRBJ2-3; perhaps TRBD1 as D (5 bases). Germline values: CDR1 LNHDA, CDR2 SQIVND (reference sequence). The CDR3 contains 19 residues. Trimming removed 5 bases at V and 1 base at J, with 25 bases between. CDR3 residues: CASSPRRGYLSFRTDTQYF. The CDR3 coding sequence is TGTGCCAGTAGTCCCCGAAGGGGCTACCTCAGTTTTCGCACAGATACGCAGTATTTT.

About this clone itself: A much larger clone differs by one base, so this may be a read error. The sample carries other DNA sequences with the same CDR3. The chain is built from TRBV18 and TRBJ1-1; no firm D call. The germline CDR1 and CDR2 sequences are KGHSH and LQKENI. Trimming cost V 1 base and J 1 base, with 4 bases left between them. The CDR3 is 13 residues long. CDR3 protein: CASSPQANTEAFF. In nucleotides, the CDR3 is TGTGCCAGCTCACCACAGGCGAACACTGAAGCTTTCTTT. The variable domain in full, completed from reference TRBV18 and TRBJ1-1, reads NAGVMQNPRHLVRRRGQEARLRCSPMKGHSHVYWYRQLPEEGLKFMVYLQKENIIDESGMPKERFSAEFPKEGPSILRIQQVVRGDSAAYFCASSPQANTEAFFGQGTRLTVV.

This clone has a single count. V and J are TRBV6-6 and TRBJ2-7; 7 nucleotides align to TRBD1. V gave up 7 bases and J gave up 8 bases; unmatched junction bases: 17. Germline values: CDR1 MNHNY, CDR2 SVGAGI (reference sequence). This CDR3 region has 15 residues. The CDR3 DNA is TGTGCCAGCACCAATCCCGCGACAGGGCCCCCCAAGCAGTACTTC. This codes for CASTNPATGPPKQYF.

In regard to this clone: Other DNA sequences in the same sample also yield this CDR3. J is TRBJ2-5 and V is TRBV11-2; D is possibly TRBD1 (6 bases). Trimming removed 5 bases at V and 4 bases at J, with 8 bases between. CDR1 is SGHAT and CDR2 is FQNNGV in the germline V gene. CDR3 length equals 12 residues. The CDR3 here is CASSLRGETQYF. In DNA, the CDR3 is TGTGCCAGCAGCCTCAGGGGAGAGACCCAGTACTTC.

The V and J genes are TRBV5-6 and TRBJ2-6; 10 bases match TRBD1. The CDR3 runs to 17 residues. Per germline, CDR1 SGHDT and CDR2 YYEEEE. With 0 bases clipped from V and 3 bases from J, the junction kept 3 bases outside the gene matches. As DNA, the CDR3 is TGTGCCAGCAGCTTGGGGACAGGGGGTTATGGGGCCAACGTCCTGACTTTC. It specifies CASSLGTGGYGANVLTF.

CDR3 sequence: CASSLGPSGAFF. CDR3 nucleotides: TGTGCCAGCAGTCTCGGTCCATCTGGAGCTTTCTTT. The chain links TRBV28 to TRBJ1-1; D gene unclear. The germline CDR1 and CDR2 sequences are MDHEN and SYDVKM. V shed 5 bases and J shed 10 bases, with 14 bases lying between them. The length of the CDR3 is 12 residues.

The chain has TRBV6-1 and TRBJ2-3; 9 bases are shared with TRBD2. The CDR3 extends over 17 amino acids. Looked up from germline, CDR1 is MNHNS and CDR2 is SASEGT. With V trimmed by 0 bases and J by 6 bases, 10 bases remained unmatched. The CDR3 spells CASSEALLAGAYDTQYF. CDR3 bases: TGTGCCAGCAGTGAAGCCCTTTTAGCGGGAGCTTATGATACGCAGTATTTT.